This is a list of T cell receptor beta chains from one sample in a study of response to subunit inactivated influenza vaccine. TCRdb redid the calling of the RT-PCR reads with MiXCR, one entry per CDR3 protein. The sample consists of 500,000 to 550,000 distinct CDR3 sequences, under 8.5% of them appearing once. Source: PBMCs from blood, taken roughly 24 months after vaccination. The receptors stem from a man aged 45-69 years who received an inactivated influenza vaccine. The CDR3 runs from the conserved cysteine through the conserved F or W. A D gene is named only where the DNA matches it firmly. Clone size, where shown, is once, few, many, or a class for clones that have expanded.

d_gene,abundance,v_gene,j_gene,CDR3nt,CDR3aa
TRBD1,-,TRBV20-1,TRBJ1-2,TGCAGTGCTAAGAACCCCGGGACAGGGGGCATCTATGGCTACACCTTC,CSAKNPGTGGIYGYTF
-,few,TRBV7-9,TRBJ2-3,TGTGCCAGCAGTCTACAGGGATATGGCACAGATACGCAGTATTTT,CASSLQGYGTDTQYF
-,few,TRBV6-2/TRBV6-3,TRBJ1-1,TGTGCCAGCAGAGGGGGGCCGGGCAGAACTTTCTTT,CASRGGPGRTFF
-,-,TRBV12-3/TRBV12-4,TRBJ2-5,TGTGCCAGCAGTTTTCGACGGATAGAGACCCAGTACTTC,CASSFRRIETQYF
-,few,TRBV7-8,TRBJ2-1,TGTGCCAGCAGCTCCGGGCCCCTATTCTACAATGAGCAGTTCTTC,CASSSGPLFYNEQFF
TRBD2,-,TRBV29-1,TRBJ2-1,TGCAGCGGGGGGACTTGCGGGAGTAATGAGCAGTTCTTC,CSGGTCGSNEQFF
-,many,TRBV7-6,TRBJ2-7,TGTGCCAGCAGCTTCGTGGGGGGTTACGAGCAGTACTTC,CASSFVGGYEQYF
-,-,TRBV27,TRBJ2-7,TGTGCCACCCAAGCAGGGTGGGTTGGCGAGCAGTACTTC,CATQAGWVGEQYF
-,few,TRBV20-1,TRBJ1-1,TGCAGTGCTACCAAACAGGGAGCCACTGAAGCTTTCTTT,CSATKQGATEAFF
-,few,TRBV9,TRBJ2-1,TGTGCCAGCAGCGTAGGGGTGGGCGGGGAGCAGTTCTTC,CASSVGVGGEQFF
-,few,TRBV5-1,TRBJ1-1,TGCGCCAGCAGCTTGAGGGAGTACACTGAAGCTTTCTTT,CASSLREYTEAFF
TRBD2,many,TRBV9,TRBJ2-1,TGTGCCAGCAGCGTAGCGGGACTAGCGGGAGATGAGCAGTTCTTC,CASSVAGLAGDEQFF
-,-,TRBV18,TRBJ2-7,TGTGCCAGCTCACCTGGGCCTAACAACTACGAGCAGTACTTC,CASSPGPNNYEQYF
-,few,TRBV3-1,TRBJ1-4,TGTGCCAGCAGCCCTACAAGAAATGAAAAACTGTTTTTT,CASSPTRNEKLFF
-,many,TRBV25-1,TRBJ1-1,TGTGCCAGCAGTGGAGGAATTGAAGCTTTCTTT,CASSGGIEAFF
-,few,TRBV7-3,TRBJ1-1,TGTGCCAGCAGCTTAAGGCACGGGCATGAAGCTTTCTTT,CASSLRHGHEAFF
TRBD2,many,TRBV29-1,TRBJ2-7,TGCAGCGTTGCTGCGGGAGGGCCAATGTACGAGCAGTACTTC,CSVAAGGPMYEQYF